The 18 T cell receptor beta chains given below trace back to one sample, sequenced in a study of T-cell memory formation after mild COVID-19. From the 5' RACE reads, TCRdb called clonotypes with MiXCR, one entry per CDR3 protein. The data hold about 350,000 distinct CDR3 sequences, with roughly 13% observed a single time. Sample: PBMCs or a T cell subset sorted from them (not recorded which). The source is a man between 18 and 35 years old who had mild COVID-19 (a few samples of this study predate the infection). Cell type and time point are not known.

This clonotype was found a few times. This chain links TRBV4-1 with TRBJ1-1; 12 bases fit TRBD1. Germline loops: CDR1 MGHRA, CDR2 YSYEKL. J was trimmed by 7 bases and V by 2 bases; bases with no gene match: 8. The CDR3 loop spans 16 amino acids. The CDR3 sequence is CASSQQGQGARGEAFF. In DNA form, the CDR3 reads TGCGCCAGCAGCCAACAGGGACAGGGGGCGCGCGGTGAAGCTTTCTTT.

The rearrangement uses TRBV7-3 and TRBJ2-3, with 8 bases matching TRBD1. CDR3 size: 15 residues. The ends lost 5 bases at V and 4 bases at J; junction bases unmatched: 8. In germline, CDR1 is SGHTA, CDR2 FQGTGA. The CDR3 bases are TGTGCCAGCAGCCAAGACAGGGGTCGGGCAGATACGCAGTATTTT. Translation: CASSQDRGRADTQYF.

The rearrangement joins TRBV6-5 to TRBJ1-2; D is possibly TRBD1 (5 bases). Trimming removed 5 bases at V and 1 base at J, with 14 bases between. This CDR3 contains 15 residues. Germline-derived CDR1 and CDR2 are MNHEY and SVGAGI. The CDR3 region is CASSTITGVNYGYTF. The CDR3 DNA reads TGTGCCAGCAGTACTATAACAGGAGTTAACTATGGCTACACCTTC.

This clonotype was seen at least ten times. This chain uses TRBV20-1 with TRBJ2-3; D is undetermined. The CDR3 is 11 residues long. The V end was cut by 3 bases, the J end by 5 bases, with 6 bases between. CDR1 and CDR2 (germline): DFQATT, SNEGSKA (reference sequence). This CDR3 is CSARGIDTQYF. Here the CDR3 DNA reads TGCAGTGCTAGGGGAATAGATACGCAGTATTTT.

The sample holds a few counts of this clonotype. The chain recombines TRBV7-9 with TRBJ2-1, with TRBD1 matching over 7 bases. The ends lost 5 bases at V and 9 bases at J; junction bases unmatched: 10. This CDR3 is built from 14 residues. CDR1 and CDR2 from the germline V gene are SEHNR and FQNEAQ (reference sequence). As DNA, the CDR3 is TGTGCCAGCAGCAAGAACAGGGGTATGACTGAGCAGTTCTTC. Amino acids: CASSKNRGMTEQFF.

This clonotype was found a few times. V is TRBV7-9 and J is TRBJ1-1, with unresolved D. V lost 6 bases and J 4 bases, leaving 12 bases between the germline ends. Germline loops: CDR1 SEHNR, CDR2 FQNEAQ (reference sequence). The CDR3 loop spans 13 amino acids. CDR3 coding DNA: TGTGCCAGCAGGACCAATATGGGCACTGAAGCTTTCTTT. Encoded protein: CASRTNMGTEAFF.

The rearrangement uses TRBV12-3 or TRBV12-4 and TRBJ2-1; D ambiguous. The CDR3 is made up of 13 amino acids. Trimming stripped 1 base from V and 5 bases from J, with 6 bases between. DNA for the CDR3: TGTGCCAGCAGTTTAGGTGAAGACAATGAGCAGTTCTTC. Its translation is CASSLGEDNEQFF.

J is TRBJ2-7 and V is TRBV6-5; D remains unclear. This CDR3 is built from 14 residues. The V gene lost 0 bases and the J gene lost 4 bases, with 10 bases spanning the gap. Germline loops: CDR1 MNHEY, CDR2 SVGAGI. CDR3: CASSYSNPGYEQYF. The CDR3 DNA is TGTGCCAGCAGTTACTCGAATCCAGGATACGAGCAGTACTTC.

This clonotype was seen a handful of times. In nucleotides, the CDR3 is TGCGCCAGCAGAACTATCGGCGCTAGCACAGATACGCAGTATTTT. Its protein product is CASRTIGASTDTQYF. V is TRBV5-1 and J is TRBJ2-3, with D unclear. V lost 5 bases to trimming and J lost 0 bases, with 13 bases between them. The CDR3 sequence is 15 residues long. CDR1 and CDR2 from the germline V gene are SGHRS and YFSETQ.

The chain recombines TRBV6-6 with TRBJ1-1, with D possibly TRBD1 on 5 matching bases. The V gene lost 0 bases and the J gene lost 6 bases, with 17 bases spanning the gap. Germline values: CDR1 MNHNY, CDR2 SVGAGI (reference sequence). The CDR3 is 16 residues long. For the CDR3, the DNA is TGTGCCAGCAGTTACTCGTTGTCAGGGAGTAGTGCTGAAGCTTTCTTT. The encoded protein is CASSYSLSGSSAEAFF.

The chain has TRBV20-1 and TRBJ2-3; 8 bases match TRBD1. Germline-derived CDR1 and CDR2 are DFQATT and SNEGSKA (reference sequence). Unmatched junction bases numbered 7, after V lost 6 bases and J lost 5 bases. The CDR3 totals 13 residues. CDR3 in amino acids: CSAMGQVVDTQYF. CDR3 DNA: TGCAGTGCGATGGGACAGGTCGTAGATACGCAGTATTTT.

This clonotype has ten or more counts. V usage is TRBV15 and J usage is TRBJ2-7; TRBD2 matches 13 bases. The CDR3 is 15 amino acids. The V gene's germline CDR1 is LNHNV and CDR2 YYDKDF (reference sequence). J gave up 3 bases and V 5 bases, and 4 bases lay outside the gene matches. The DNA of the CDR3 is TGTGCCACCAGCCTCGGGACTAGCGGGGTCTACGAGCAGTACTTC. Protein sequence: CATSLGTSGVYEQYF.

V gene TRBV20-1 combines with J gene TRBJ2-2; maybe TRBD2 (5 bases). CDR3 size: 15 residues. The V end was cut by 0 bases, the J end by 2 bases, with 10 bases between. Germline V lookup: CDR1 DFQATT, CDR2 SNEGSKA (reference sequence). The CDR3 coding sequence is TGCAGTGCTAGAGATGACGAGGGTAACACCGGGGAGCTGTTTTTT. This encodes CSARDDEGNTGELFF.

This clonotype came up many times. The CDR3 nucleotides read TGCGCCAGCAGCTTGGGCGGGATCCAAGAGACCCAGTACTTC. Residues: CASSLGGIQETQYF. This chain connects TRBV5-1 to TRBJ2-5; the D gene is possibly TRBD2 (6 bases). The V gene's germline CDR1 is SGHRS and CDR2 YFSETQ. Trimming shortened V by 0 bases and J by 1 base, and 7 bases separated the two germline ends. The CDR3 spans 14 residues.

The chain couples TRBV7-2 to TRBJ2-5, with D perhaps TRBD1 (6 bases). CDR1 is SGHTA and CDR2 is FQGNSA in the germline V gene. Trimming removed 5 bases from V and 4 bases from J, with 14 bases in between. This CDR3 is 14 amino acids long. This CDR3 is CASSPGTLRETQYF. The CDR3 DNA reads as TGTGCCAGCAGCCCCGGGACACTCAGAGAGACCCAGTACTTC.

The chain recombines TRBV27 with TRBJ2-2, with TRBD1 identical over 7 bases. The germline CDR1 and CDR2 sequences are MNHEY and SMNVEV (reference sequence). Trimming at V came to 2 bases and at J to 6 bases, leaving 12 bases not matched to a gene. The CDR3 length is 17 residues. The chain's CDR3 is CASSLRNRQGGPGELFF. CDR3 sequence (DNA): TGTGCCAGCAGTTTAAGGAATCGACAGGGTGGCCCCGGGGAGCTGTTTTTT.

This clonotype was seen a few times. The J gene is TRBJ1-6, the V gene TRBV5-1; a possible D gene is TRBD1 (5 bases). V lost 2 bases and J 4 bases, leaving 13 bases between the germline ends. Germline CDR1 reads SGHRS; CDR2 reads YFSETQ. CDR3 size: 16 residues. CDR3 residues: CASSFIGKGYNSPLHF. CDR3 nucleotides: TGCGCCAGCAGCTTTATAGGAAAGGGGTATAATTCACCCCTCCACTTT.

The rearrangement uses TRBV4-3 and TRBJ1-2, with TRBD1 matching over 8 bases. Germline CDR1 reads LGHNA; CDR2 reads YSLEER. This CDR3 is 17 amino acids long. Trimming took 1 base from V and 1 from J; bases not matched to a gene: 8. The CDR3 loop is CASSQGLLTGVNYGYTF. The CDR3 region has the DNA TGCGCCAGCAGCCAAGGACTCCTGACAGGGGTTAACTATGGCTACACCTTC.